The entry below describes one T cell receptor beta chain. Its antigen is not identified. This record comes from a study of post-analysis software for immune sequencing data. Overall study context: Included courses were relapsing-remitting and secondary progressive multiple sclerosis; progressive-relapsing multiple sclerosis was also included. Whole-study findings and limits: Significantly lower normalized Chao1 diversity was seen in multiple sclerosis patients than in controls.

TCR beta libraries were prepared from cDNA with unique molecular identifiers. TCRdb reanalysed the PCR reads using MiXCR and keeps one entry per CDR3 protein. The table includes about 820,000 distinct CDR3 sequences, about 53% detected once. Sequenced: blood. The TCR comes from a girl between 5 and 17 years old with multiple sclerosis.

CDR3 coding DNA: TGTGCCAGCACTCCGGCGGGACCCTCCTACGAGCAGTACTTC. Translating gives CASTPAGPSYEQYF. The chain uses TRBV27 and TRBJ2-7; perhaps TRBD2 as D (6 bases). CDR1 and CDR2 from the germline V gene are MNHEY and SMNVEV (reference sequence). The V end was cut by 7 bases, the J end by 0 bases, with 13 bases between. This CDR3 has 14 residues.